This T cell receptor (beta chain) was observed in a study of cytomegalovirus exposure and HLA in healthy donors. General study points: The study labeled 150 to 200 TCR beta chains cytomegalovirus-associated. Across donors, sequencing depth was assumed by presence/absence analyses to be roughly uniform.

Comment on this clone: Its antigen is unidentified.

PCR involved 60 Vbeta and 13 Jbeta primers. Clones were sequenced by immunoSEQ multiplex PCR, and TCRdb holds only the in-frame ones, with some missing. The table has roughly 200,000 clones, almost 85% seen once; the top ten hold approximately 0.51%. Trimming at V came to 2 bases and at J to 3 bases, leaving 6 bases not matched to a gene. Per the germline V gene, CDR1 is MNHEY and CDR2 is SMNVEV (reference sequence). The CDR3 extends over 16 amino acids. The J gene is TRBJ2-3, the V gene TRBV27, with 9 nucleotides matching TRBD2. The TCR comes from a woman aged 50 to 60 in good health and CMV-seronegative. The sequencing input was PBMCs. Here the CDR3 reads CASSLVAGGSTDTQYF. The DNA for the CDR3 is TGTGCCAGCAGTTTAGTGGCGGGAGGGTCGACAGATACGCAGTATTTT.